This TCR beta chain originates from a study of T cell responses to AZD1222 COVID-19 vaccine. Study details: Second-dose recipients at about 4 or about 12 weeks were treated as one pooled group. Notes on the study in general: Possibly, clonal diversity was underestimated; donors were largely white British and included more females. When two AZD1222 doses had been given, Spike-specific TCR breadth and depth rose.

The V and J ends lost 5 bases and 2 bases respectively, with 12 bases between them. From germline, CDR1 is SGHTA and CDR2 FQGNSA. The CDR3 spans 14 residues. TCRdb's copy holds only in-frame clones and misses some; the assay was immunoSEQ multiplex PCR. Of under 130,000 clones in the sample, approximately 90% were seen once. As concerns this clone: The antigen is undetermined.

The J gene is TRBJ1-2, the V gene TRBV7-2; D gene ambiguous. The sequence was obtained from an adult in good health. The source was peripheral blood, collected on day 0 of AZD1222 vaccination. This CDR3 is CASSHSDKNYGYTF. The CDR3 coding sequence is TGTGCCAGCAGCCACAGCGACAAGAACTATGGCTACACCTTC.